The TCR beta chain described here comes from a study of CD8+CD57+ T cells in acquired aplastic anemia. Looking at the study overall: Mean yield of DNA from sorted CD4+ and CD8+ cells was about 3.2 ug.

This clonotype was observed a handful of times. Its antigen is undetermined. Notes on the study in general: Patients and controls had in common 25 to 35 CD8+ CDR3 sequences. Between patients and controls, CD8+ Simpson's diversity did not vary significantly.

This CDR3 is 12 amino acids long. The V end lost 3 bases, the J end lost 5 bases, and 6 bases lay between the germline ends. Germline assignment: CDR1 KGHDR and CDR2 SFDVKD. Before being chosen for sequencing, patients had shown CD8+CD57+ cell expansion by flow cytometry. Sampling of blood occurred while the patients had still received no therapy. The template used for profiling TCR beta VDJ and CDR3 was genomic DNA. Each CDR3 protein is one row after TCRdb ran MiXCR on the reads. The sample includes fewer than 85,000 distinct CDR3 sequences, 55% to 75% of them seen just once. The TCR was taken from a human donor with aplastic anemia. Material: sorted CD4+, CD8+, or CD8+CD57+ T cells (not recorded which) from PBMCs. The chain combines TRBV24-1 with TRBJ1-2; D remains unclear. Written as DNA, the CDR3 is TGTGCCACCAGTGATGGGAGGTATGGCTACACCTTC. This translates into CATSDGRYGYTF.